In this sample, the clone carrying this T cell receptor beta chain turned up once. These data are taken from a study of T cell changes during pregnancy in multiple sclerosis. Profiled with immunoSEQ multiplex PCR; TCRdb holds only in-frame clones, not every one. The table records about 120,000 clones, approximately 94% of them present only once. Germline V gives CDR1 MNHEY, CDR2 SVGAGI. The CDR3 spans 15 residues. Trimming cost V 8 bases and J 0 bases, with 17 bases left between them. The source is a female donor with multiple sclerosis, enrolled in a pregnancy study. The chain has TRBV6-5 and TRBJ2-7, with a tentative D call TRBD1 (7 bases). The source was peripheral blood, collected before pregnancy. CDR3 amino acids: CASSSTGDFSYEQYF. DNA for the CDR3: TGTGCCAGCTCATCAACAGGGGACTTCTCCTACGAGCAGTACTTC.